Listed here are 8 T cell receptor beta chains from one sample, sequenced in a study of cytomegalovirus exposure and HLA in healthy donors. 60 Vbeta and 13 Jbeta primers were used in PCR. Clones were read by immunoSEQ multiplex PCR, and TCRdb kept only the in-frame ones, dropping some. The sample carries some 170,000 clones, about 79% recorded once. Specimen: PBMCs. These receptors were collected from a man aged 35-49 years in good health and CMV-seropositive.

The V call is TRBV5-1, the J call TRBJ2-1; D may be TRBD2 (5 bases). The germline gives CDR1 SGHRS, CDR2 YFSETQ. CDR3 length equals 13 residues. V was cut by 1 base and J by 12 bases, with 14 bases left in between. The CDR3: CASSLYGGSSQFF. The CDR3 DNA follows: TGCGCCAGCAGCTTGTATGGCGGGTCTTCGCAGTTCTTC.

CDR3 residues: CASSLRGDRSVGNLVQPQHF. CDR3 sequence (DNA): TGTGCCAGCAGTTTACGGGGGGACAGGTCGGTCGGGAACTTAGTTCAGCCCCAGCATTTT. The chain uses TRBV27 and TRBJ1-5; 8 bases agree with TRBD1. Germline values: CDR1 MNHEY, CDR2 SMNVEV (reference sequence). V gave up 2 bases and J gave up 6 bases; unmatched junction bases: 21. The CDR3 spans 20 residues.

This rearrangement joins TRBV5-4 to TRBJ2-3; 12 bases map to TRBD2. CDR1 and CDR2 from the germline V gene are SGHNT and YYREEE (reference sequence). This CDR3 has 16 amino acids. After removal of 4 bases from V and 4 bases from J, the junction contained 7 bases not matched to a gene. The CDR3 nucleotides read TGTGCCAGCAGCCTAAGACTAGCGGGAGTGGCAGATACGCAGTATTTT. The encoded protein is CASSLRLAGVADTQYF.

CDR3 DNA sequence: TGTGCCAGCAGCTTAGCGACAGGGGGCAGGGACGAGCAGTACTTC. This sequence encodes CASSLATGGRDEQYF. The J gene is TRBJ2-5, the V gene TRBV7-9, with 10 bases matching TRBD1. The DNA end lines up better with TRBJ2-7; the J call may be wrong. The CDR3 is 15 amino acids. Germline loops: CDR1 SEHNR, CDR2 FQNEAQ (reference sequence).

V is TRBV4-1 and J is TRBJ2-7; 7 bases are a match to TRBD2. Trimming cost V 4 bases and J 4 bases; bases outside gene matches: 10. This CDR3 is 15 amino acids long. Germline CDR1 MGHRA, CDR2 YSYEKL. The CDR3 spells CASSRATGGRYEQYF. CDR3 DNA: TGCGCCAGCAGCCGAGCTACTGGCGGGAGATACGAGCAGTACTTC.

In this sample, this clone turned up a few times. This chain uses TRBV6-1 with TRBJ1-1; D not resolved. Trimming cost V 2 bases and J 1 base, with 8 bases left between them. The CDR3 runs 14 residues. The germline V gene has CDR1 MNHNS and CDR2 SASEGT. CDR3 bases: TGTGCCAGCAGTGAATCGTGGCCGAACACTGAAGCTTTCTTT. Its protein is CASSESWPNTEAFF.

This clone occurred a few times. V is TRBV11-3 and J is TRBJ2-3; 12 bases are a match to TRBD2. This CDR3 contains 13 residues. Trimming took 5 bases from V and 14 from J; bases not matched to a gene: 8. CDR1 and CDR2 from the germline V gene are SGHNT and YENEEA. CDR3 loop: CASSPSLAGGLYF. The CDR3 bases are TGTGCCAGCAGCCCCTCACTAGCGGGAGGACTGTATTTT.

The rearrangement uses TRBV7-8 and TRBJ1-2; D gene ambiguous. CDR3 length: 14 amino acids. The germline gives CDR1 SGHVS, CDR2 FQNEAQ. Trimming removed 0 bases at V and 4 bases at J, with 9 bases between. As DNA, the CDR3 is TGTGCCAGCAGCTTAGCGGAGGGTTCCTATGGCTACACCTTC. This gives the protein CASSLAEGSYGYTF.